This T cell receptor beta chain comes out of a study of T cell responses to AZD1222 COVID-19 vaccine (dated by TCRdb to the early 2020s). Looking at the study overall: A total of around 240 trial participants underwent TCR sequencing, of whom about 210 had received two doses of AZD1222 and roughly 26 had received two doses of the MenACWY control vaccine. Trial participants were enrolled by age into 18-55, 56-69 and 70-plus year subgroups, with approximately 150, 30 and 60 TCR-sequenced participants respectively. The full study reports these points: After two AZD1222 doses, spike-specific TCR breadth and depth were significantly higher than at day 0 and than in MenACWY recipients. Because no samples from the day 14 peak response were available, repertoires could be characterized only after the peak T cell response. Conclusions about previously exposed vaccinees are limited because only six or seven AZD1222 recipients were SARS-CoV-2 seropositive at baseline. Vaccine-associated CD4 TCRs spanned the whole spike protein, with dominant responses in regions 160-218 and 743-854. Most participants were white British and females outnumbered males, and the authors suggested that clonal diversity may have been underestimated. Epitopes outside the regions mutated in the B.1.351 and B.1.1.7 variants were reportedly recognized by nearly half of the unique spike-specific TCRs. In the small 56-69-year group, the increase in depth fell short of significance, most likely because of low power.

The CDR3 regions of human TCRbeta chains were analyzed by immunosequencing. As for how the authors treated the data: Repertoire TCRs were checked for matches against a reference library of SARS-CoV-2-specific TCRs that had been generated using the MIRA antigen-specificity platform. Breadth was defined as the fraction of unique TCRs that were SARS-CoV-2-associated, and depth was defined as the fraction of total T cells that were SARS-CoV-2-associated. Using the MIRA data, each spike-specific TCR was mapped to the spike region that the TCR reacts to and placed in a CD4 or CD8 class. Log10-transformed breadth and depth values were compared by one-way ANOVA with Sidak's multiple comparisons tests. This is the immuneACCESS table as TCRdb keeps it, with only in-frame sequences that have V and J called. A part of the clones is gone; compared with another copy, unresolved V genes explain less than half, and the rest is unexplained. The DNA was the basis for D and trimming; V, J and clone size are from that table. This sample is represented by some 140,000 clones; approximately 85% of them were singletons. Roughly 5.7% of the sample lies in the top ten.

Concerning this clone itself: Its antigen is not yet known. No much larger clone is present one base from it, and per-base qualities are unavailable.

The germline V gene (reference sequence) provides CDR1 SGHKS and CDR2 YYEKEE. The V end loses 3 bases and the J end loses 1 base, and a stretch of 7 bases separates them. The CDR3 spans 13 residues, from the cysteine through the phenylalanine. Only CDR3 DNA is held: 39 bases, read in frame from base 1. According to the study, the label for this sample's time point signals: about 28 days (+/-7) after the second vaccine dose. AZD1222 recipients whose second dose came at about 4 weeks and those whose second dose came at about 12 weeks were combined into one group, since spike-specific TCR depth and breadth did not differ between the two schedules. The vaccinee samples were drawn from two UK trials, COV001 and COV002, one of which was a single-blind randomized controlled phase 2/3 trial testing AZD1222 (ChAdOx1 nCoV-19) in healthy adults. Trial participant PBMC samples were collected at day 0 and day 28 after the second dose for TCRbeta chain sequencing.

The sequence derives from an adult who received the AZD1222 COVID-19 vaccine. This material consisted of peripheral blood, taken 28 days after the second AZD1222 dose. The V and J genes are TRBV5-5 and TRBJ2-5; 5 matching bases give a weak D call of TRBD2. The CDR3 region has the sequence CASSSAGQETQYF. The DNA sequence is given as TGTGCCAGCAGCTCGGCGGGCCAAGAGACCCAGTACTTC.